This T cell receptor (beta chain) was sequenced for a study of cytomegalovirus exposure and HLA in healthy donors. The wider study: Genotyping showed 81% of almost 400 donors falling in the Caucasian-associated ancestry cluster.

Germline V gene lookup returns CDR1 MGHRA and CDR2 YSYEKL. V lost 5 bases and J lost 2; bases outside the gene matches: 7. There are 16 residues in the CDR3. The PCR was carried out with 60 Vbeta primers and 13 Jbeta primers. TCRdb's copy holds only in-frame clones and misses some; the assay was immunoSEQ multiplex PCR. The repertoire consists of over 80,000 clones, with 65% to 80% occurring once and the leading ten covering roughly 15%. The sequenced material came from PBMCs. The chain is built from TRBV4-1 and TRBJ1-3; TRBD1 aligns across 9 bases. The TCR originated in a woman aged 70-85 years in good health and CMV-seropositive. The CDR3 sequence: CASSNPGTGTGNTIYF. The DNA of the CDR3 is TGCGCCAGCAGCAATCCAGGGACAGGGACTGGAAACACCATATATTTT.